The 9 T cell receptor beta chains below were found in one sample sequenced in a study of OX40 agonist ivuxolimab in advanced cancers. Sequencing used immunoSEQ multiplex PCR; TCRdb keeps in-frame clones, though not all of them. Of 45,000 or so clones listed, approximately 80% were seen once; the top ten hold roughly 2.1%. The material sequenced was CD4+ or CD8+ T cells sorted from blood, taken in a trial of the OX40 agonist ivuxolimab. Receptors were obtained from an adult with an advanced solid tumor such as melanoma, head and neck, liver or kidney cancer.

The chain uses TRBV9 and TRBJ2-7; 10 bases align to TRBD1. With V trimmed by 3 bases and J by 2 bases, 5 bases remained unmatched. The germline V gene encodes CDR1 SGDLS and CDR2 YYNGEE. The CDR3 consists of 15 residues. As DNA, the CDR3 is TGTGCCAGCAGCGAACGGGACAGGGGAACCTACGAGCAGTACTTC. Translation gives CASSERDRGTYEQYF.

The chain has TRBV9 and TRBJ2-1, with D unclear. Germline assignment: CDR1 SGDLS and CDR2 YYNGEE. Trimming stripped 4 bases from V and 6 bases from J, with 14 bases between. There are 14 residues in the CDR3. The DNA of the CDR3 is TGTGCCAGCAGCACCCCCGGAACCCTCAATGAGCAGTTCTTC. Translated: CASSTPGTLNEQFF.

CDR3 sequence reads: CASSTRVQETQYF. The DNA for the CDR3 is TGTGCCAGCAGCACGAGAGTCCAGGAGACCCAGTACTTC. The chain joins TRBV21-1 to TRBJ2-5. TRBV21-1 is annotated as a pseudogene. The CDR3 totals 13 residues.

The J gene is TRBJ2-7, the V gene TRBV10-3; D not resolved. Germline V CDR1 and CDR2: ENHRY, SYGVKD. Trimming shortened V by 11 bases and J by 0 bases, and 14 bases separated the two germline ends. The length of the CDR3 is 13 residues. CDR3 DNA sequence: TGTGCCGTAGTTGGAAAGTCCTCCTACGAGCAGTACTTC. Amino acid sequence: CAVVGKSSYEQYF.

V is TRBV7-6 and J is TRBJ2-1; weak D call: TRBD2 (6 bases). V shed 5 bases and J shed 0 bases, with 23 bases lying between them. Germline V gene data show CDR1 as SGHVS and CDR2 as FNYEAQ. This CDR3 region has 19 residues. CDR3 region: CASSNWYDGRDFSYNEQFF. In DNA, the CDR3 is TGTGCCAGCAGCAACTGGTATGACGGGAGAGATTTCTCCTACAATGAGCAGTTCTTC.

The chain recombines TRBV20-1 with TRBJ2-7; D gene ambiguous. CDR3 length: 10 amino acids. Trimming cost V 7 bases and J 3 bases, with 7 bases left between them. The germline V gene encodes CDR1 DFQATT and CDR2 SNEGSKA (reference sequence). Written as DNA, the CDR3 is TGCAGTGGGGGTAACTACGAGCAGTACTTC. This encodes CSGGNYEQYF.

This chain uses TRBV23-1 with TRBJ2-3, with 11 positions matching TRBD2. TRBV23-1 carries the ORF label, with uncertain function. The CDR3 sequence is 18 residues long. The J segment lost 3 bases and the V segment lost 2 bases, leaving 10 bases of the junction unmatched. In nucleotides, the CDR3 is TGCGCCAGCAGTCAAGGCCTAGCGGGGGGCCGGGTAACAGATACGCAGTATTTT. As protein: CASSQGLAGGRVTDTQYF.

This chain links TRBV5-1 with TRBJ2-7; TRBD1 is a possible D gene (6 bases). Trimming pared 4 bases from V and 0 bases from J, leaving 17 bases between. CDR1 is SGHRS and CDR2 is YFSETQ in the germline V gene. The CDR3 spans 16 residues. This CDR3 is CASSPNTGKSSYEQYF. Here the CDR3 DNA reads TGCGCCAGCAGCCCGAACACAGGGAAAAGCTCCTACGAGCAGTACTTC.

In this sample, this clone turned up a few times. The chain has TRBV4-1 and TRBJ2-3; D may be TRBD2 (6 bases). Deletions cut 4 bases from V and 0 bases from J, with 8 bases between. CDR1 is MGHRA and CDR2 is YSYEKL in the germline V gene. The CDR3 runs to 14 residues. The CDR3 here is CASSRGVSTDTQYF. The CDR3 DNA follows: TGCGCCAGCAGCCGCGGGGTAAGCACAGATACGCAGTATTTT.